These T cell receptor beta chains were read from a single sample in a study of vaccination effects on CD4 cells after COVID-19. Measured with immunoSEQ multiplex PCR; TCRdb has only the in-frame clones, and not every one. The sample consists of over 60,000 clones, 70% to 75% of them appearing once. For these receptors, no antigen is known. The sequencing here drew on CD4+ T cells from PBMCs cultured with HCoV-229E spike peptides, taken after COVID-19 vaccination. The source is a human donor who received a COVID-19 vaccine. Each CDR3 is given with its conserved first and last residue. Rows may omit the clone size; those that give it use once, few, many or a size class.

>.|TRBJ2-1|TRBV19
CASSRDRGFPYNEQFF
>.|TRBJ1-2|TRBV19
CASSTSRDVKDYTF
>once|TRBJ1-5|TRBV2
CASNRRGAGQPQHF
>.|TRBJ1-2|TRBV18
CASSPTENYGYTF
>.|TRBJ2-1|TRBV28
CASSRTGGRGGNEQFF
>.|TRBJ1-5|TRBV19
CASSGQGHNQPQHF
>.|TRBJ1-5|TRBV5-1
CASSLGPEGSHSNQPQHF
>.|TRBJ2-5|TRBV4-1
CASSQGHGRSQETQYF
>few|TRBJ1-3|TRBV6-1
CASSERGGSGNTIYF
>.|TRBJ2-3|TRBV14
CASSQGPRGGGTDTQYF
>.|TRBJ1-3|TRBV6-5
CASSQDRGVNTIYF